These 25 T cell receptor beta chains were all obtained from the same sample, sequenced in a study of T cell responses to AZD1222 COVID-19 vaccine. Generated by immunoSEQ multiplex PCR, the TCRdb table keeps only in-frame clones and is missing some. Among some 130,000 clones listed, about 88% were seen once. The source material was peripheral blood, sampled 28 days after the second AZD1222 dose. These receptor sequences come from an adult who received the AZD1222 COVID-19 vaccine.

V and J are TRBV9 and TRBJ2-1; tentatively, D is TRBD1 (6 bases). Germline CDR1 SGDLS, CDR2 YYNGEE. V lost 4 bases to trimming and J lost 5 bases, with 10 bases between them. The CDR3 loop spans 13 amino acids. CDR3 in amino acids: CASSRGGNNEQFF. In DNA form, the CDR3 reads TGTGCCAGCAGCCGAGGGGGTAACAATGAGCAGTTCTTC.

The V and J genes are TRBV5-8 and TRBJ1-1; D is uncertain. Trimming cost V 2 bases and J 0 bases, with 8 bases left between them. There are 14 residues in the CDR3. Looked up from germline, CDR1 is SGHTS and CDR2 is YDEGEE. This CDR3 reads CASSLDDMNTEAFF. For the CDR3, the DNA is TGTGCCAGCAGCTTAGATGACATGAACACTGAAGCTTTCTTT.

The CDR3 loop is CATGGRQPNSPLHF. CDR3 nucleotide sequence: TGTGCCACCGGTGGAAGACAGCCTAATTCACCCCTCCACTTT. This chain connects TRBV15 to TRBJ1-6, with D possibly matching TRBD1 (5 bases). Germline V lookup: CDR1 LNHNV, CDR2 YYDKDF (reference sequence). The CDR3 is 14 residues long. The V end lost 8 bases, the J end lost 6 bases, and 14 bases lay between the germline ends.

V gene TRBV9 combines with J gene TRBJ1-5; no definite D call. The germline gives CDR1 SGDLS, CDR2 YYNGEE. V was clipped by 4 bases and J by 4 bases, with 15 bases between them. The CDR3 has 15 residues. The CDR3 loop is CASSTAPTGNQPQHF. CDR3 bases: TGTGCCAGCAGCACGGCCCCTACGGGGAATCAGCCCCAGCATTTT.

The gene calls are TRBV9 and TRBJ1-2, with TRBD1 identical over 7 bases. The ends lost 2 bases at V and 3 bases at J; junction bases unmatched: 1. CDR3 length: 13 amino acids. The germline gives CDR1 SGDLS, CDR2 YYNGEE. The chain's CDR3 is CASSVDRDYGYTF. The DNA for the CDR3 is TGTGCCAGCAGCGTCGACAGGGACTATGGCTACACCTTC.

This clone was detected only a few times. V gene TRBV19 combines with J gene TRBJ2-7; 8 bases fit TRBD1. Germline trimming cut 5 bases from V and 2 bases from J; bases unmatched to any gene: 2. CDR1 and CDR2 (germline): LNHDA, SQIVND (reference sequence). The CDR3 consists of 13 residues. The DNA of the CDR3 is TGTGCCAGTAGTCCGGGACAGGCCTACGAGCAGTACTTC. Encoded protein: CASSPGQAYEQYF. The complete variable domain, with remaining parts taken from reference TRBV19 and TRBJ2-7, reads DGGITQSPKYLFRKEGQNVTLSCEQNLNHDAMYWYRQDPGQGLRLIYYSQIVNDFQKGDIAEGYSVSREKKESFPLTVTSAQKNPTAFYLCASSPGQAYEQYFGPGTRLTVT.

V and J are TRBV18 and TRBJ2-2; D may be TRBD2 (7 bases). The V end was cut by 6 bases, the J end by 5 bases, with 19 bases between. The CDR3 consists of 16 residues. Germline CDR1 and CDR2: KGHSH and LQKENI. The CDR3 sequence is CASSLARGQGTGELFF. In nucleotides, the CDR3 is TGTGCCAGCTCCCTCGCGCGGGGGCAAGGGACCGGGGAGCTGTTTTTT.

The V gene is TRBV30, the J gene TRBJ1-2; possibly TRBD1 for D (5 bases). The ends were cut back, 3 bases at V and 2 bases at J, with 13 bases in the middle. This CDR3 comprises 14 residues. The germline CDR1 and CDR2 sequences are GTSNPN and SVGIG (reference sequence). The CDR3 sequence: CAWSAGPVNYGYTF. In DNA form, the CDR3 reads TGTGCCTGGAGCGCGGGACCGGTGAACTATGGCTACACCTTC.

The rearrangement links TRBV7-9 to TRBJ1-5; D unclear. The germline V and J ends were trimmed by 2 bases and 5 bases, with 4 bases remaining between them. The CDR3 extends over 12 amino acids. Germline V gives CDR1 SEHNR, CDR2 FQNEAQ (reference sequence). The CDR3 region has the DNA TGTGCCAGCAGCTTAAGCCATCAGCCCCAGCATTTT. Translation gives CASSLSHQPQHF. Filled out from reference TRBV7-9 and TRBJ1-5, the complete variable domain reads DTGVSQNPRHKITKRGQNVTFRCDPISEHNRLYWYRQTLGQGPEFLTYFQNEAQLEKSRLLSDRFSAERPKGSFSTLEIQRTEQGDSAMYLCASSLSHQPQHFGDGTRLSIL.

J is TRBJ1-1 and V is TRBV5-1; TRBD1 aligns across 8 bases. From germline, CDR1 is SGHRS and CDR2 YFSETQ. The trim removed 3 bases at V and 3 bases at J, leaving 10 bases unmatched. The CDR3 extends over 16 amino acids. The CDR3 spells CASSSLRTGLDTEAFF. The CDR3 nucleotides read TGCGCCAGCAGCTCGCTCAGGACAGGGTTGGACACTGAAGCTTTCTTT.

This chain connects TRBV14 to TRBJ2-7; no reliable D call. Trimming left V 3 bases short and J 2 bases short, with 5 bases between. The germline gives CDR1 SGHDN, CDR2 FVKESK. This CDR3 has 12 residues. The CDR3 here is CASSQGPYEQYF. CDR3 DNA sequence: TGTGCCAGCAGCCAGGGCCCCTACGAGCAGTACTTC.

The V call is TRBV7-2, the J call TRBJ2-2; 9 bases map to TRBD2. Trimming cost V 5 bases and J 0 bases; bases outside gene matches: 4. The CDR3 covers 16 residues. The germline CDR1 and CDR2 sequences are SGHTA and FQGNSA. The CDR3 nucleotides read TGTGCCAGCAGCACAGCTAGCGGGGCGAACACCGGGGAGCTGTTTTTT. Protein product: CASSTASGANTGELFF.

This chain joins TRBV5-1 and TRBJ1-4, with D unclear. Germline V lookup: CDR1 SGHRS, CDR2 YFSETQ. V gave up 4 bases and J gave up 2 bases, with 3 bases separating them. The CDR3 runs to 12 residues. The CDR3 here is CASSRTNEKLFF. The CDR3 DNA reads TGCGCCAGCAGCCGGACTAATGAAAAACTGTTTTTT.

The chain has TRBV5-1 and TRBJ2-7; 12 positions agree with TRBD2. Per the germline V gene, CDR1 is SGHRS and CDR2 is YFSETQ. With 1 base clipped from V and 6 bases from J, the junction kept 5 bases outside the gene matches. The CDR3 is 15 residues long. CDR3 coding DNA: TGCGCCAGCAGCTTGCAGGGACTAGCGGGCGGCGAGCAGTACTTC. Protein: CASSLQGLAGGEQYF. Variable domain in full (rest from reference TRBV5-1 and TRBJ2-7): KAGVTQTPRYLIKTRGQQVTLSCSPISGHRSVSWYQQTPGQGLQFLFEYFSETQRNKGNFPGRFSGRQFSNSRSEMNVSTLELGDSALYLCASSLQGLAGGEQYFGPGTRLTVT.

The genes are TRBV4-1 and TRBJ1-4; the match to TRBD1 covers 9 bases. Germline CDR1 reads MGHRA; CDR2 reads YSYEKL. Trimming took 3 bases from V and 8 from J; bases not matched to a gene: 7. The CDR3 loop spans 15 amino acids. The CDR3 region has the DNA TGCGCCAGCAGCCAGGGACAGGGCCCTTCGGAAAAACTGTTTTTT. The encoded protein is CASSQGQGPSEKLFF.

The gene calls are TRBV6-2 or TRBV6-3 and TRBJ1-2; TRBD1 agrees at 8 bases. The CDR3 is 13 residues long. V shed 6 bases and J 4 bases; nucleotides not matched to a gene: 4. CDR1 is MNHEY and CDR2 is SVGEGT in the germline V gene. This chain's CDR3 is CASSDRGRYGYTF. The CDR3 DNA reads TGTGCCAGCAGCGACAGGGGCCGCTATGGCTACACCTTC.

The chain combines TRBV15 with TRBJ1-1; weak D call: TRBD1 (6 bases). This CDR3 region has 16 residues. Per the germline V gene, CDR1 is LNHNV and CDR2 is YYDKDF (reference sequence). Deletions cut 4 bases from V and 1 base from J, with 16 bases between. The CDR3 DNA is TGTGCCACCAGCAAGGGGTCCGGACAGCCGAACACTGAAGCTTTCTTT. It yields the protein CATSKGSGQPNTEAFF.

This chain connects TRBV6-5 to TRBJ2-7; the match to TRBD2 covers 8 bases. The CDR3 extends over 14 amino acids. The germline V gene encodes CDR1 MNHEY and CDR2 SVGAGI. Trimming cost V 6 bases and J 2 bases; bases outside gene matches: 6. CDR3 in DNA: TGTGCCAGCAGATACCTAGCGGGCACCTACGAGCAGTACTTC. As protein: CASRYLAGTYEQYF.

This rearrangement joins TRBV15 to TRBJ2-3, with D unresolved. V shed 3 bases and J shed 1 base, with 5 bases lying between them. This CDR3 is built from 13 residues. In germline, CDR1 is LNHNV, CDR2 YYDKDF (reference sequence). This chain's CDR3 is CATSRLGTDTQYF. CDR3 DNA: TGTGCCACCAGCAGGTTAGGCACAGATACGCAGTATTTT.

The chain combines TRBV5-1 with TRBJ2-5; D not resolved. Per germline, CDR1 SGHRS and CDR2 YFSETQ. The CDR3 is 15 amino acids. The V end was cut by 2 bases, the J end by 5 bases, with 16 bases between. The CDR3 DNA sequence: TGCGCCAGCAGCTTTCTAGGTACTATCCAGGAGACCCAGTACTTC. Its translation is CASSFLGTIQETQYF.

Remarks on this clone: The sample contains more than one DNA sequence encoding this CDR3. The chain uses TRBV18 and TRBJ2-5; 9 bases fit TRBD1. The CDR3 runs to 14 residues. The germline V gene encodes CDR1 KGHSH and CDR2 LQKENI. V shed 6 bases, J shed 5 bases, and the junction held 7 bases outside the gene matches. In nucleotides, the CDR3 is TGTGCCAGCTCGCCGGGACAGGGAGGCGAGACCCAGTACTTC. Its translation: CASSPGQGGETQYF.

J is TRBJ2-2 and V is TRBV10-1; TRBD1 matches at 7 bases. The germline gives CDR1 WNHNN, CDR2 SYGVQD (reference sequence). After removal of 0 bases from V and 4 bases from J, the junction contained 5 bases not matched to a gene. The CDR3 is made up of 16 amino acids. The CDR3 reads CASSESVTGSTGELFF. Written as DNA, the CDR3 is TGCGCCAGCAGTGAGTCGGTGACAGGGTCCACCGGGGAGCTGTTTTTT.

In this sample, this clone turned up once. The V call is TRBV2, the J call TRBJ1-1; tentatively, D is TRBD1 (6 bases). V lost 4 bases and J 11 bases, leaving 20 bases between the germline ends. Germline CDR1 and CDR2: SNHLY and FYNNEI. CDR3 size: 14 residues. The CDR3 region is CASSGGDTLRKAFF. For the CDR3, the DNA is TGTGCCAGCAGTGGGGGGGACACCCTCAGAAAGGCTTTCTTT.

The chain links TRBV4-2 to TRBJ2-1; D not resolved. The CDR3 loop spans 15 amino acids. V was shortened by 4 bases and J by 5 bases, with 15 bases between the two germline ends. Germline V gene sequence: CDR1 LGHNA, CDR2 YNFKEQ. CDR3 coding DNA: TGTGCCAGCAGCCCGGGTGCCGGCTCACACAATGAGCAGTTCTTC. It is translated as CASSPGAGSHNEQFF.

The V gene is TRBV19, the J gene TRBJ1-6; no reliable D call. The V gene lost 6 bases and the J gene lost 9 bases, with 21 bases spanning the gap. CDR1 is LNHDA, CDR2 SQIVND, per germline (reference sequence). CDR3 size: 16 residues. CDR3 protein: CASSPTPELSSSPLHF. CDR3 in DNA: TGTGCCAGTAGCCCAACCCCCGAGTTAAGCAGTTCACCCCTCCACTTT.